The 2 T cell receptor beta chains below were found in one sample sequenced in a study of blood T cell repertoires in COVID-19. TCRdb's table, derived via immunoSEQ multiplex PCR, lists solely in-frame clones and lacks some. The table records more than 200,000 clones, about 87% of them present only once. Source material: peripheral blood. These receptors originate from a man aged 65 to 85 with acute or convalescent COVID-19.

The rearrangement joins TRBV20-1 to TRBJ2-7; weak D call: TRBD2 (6 bases). With 3 bases removed from V and 12 bases from J, the gap between germline ends came to 24 bases. This CDR3 is 14 amino acids long. Germline lookup yields CDR1 DFQATT and CDR2 SNEGSKA (reference sequence). The CDR3 coding sequence is TGCAGTGCTAGTCACCATGGAGGGGCACAAGCACCGTACTTC. This sequence encodes CSASHHGGAQAPYF.

The table lists this clone with a count of one. The J gene is TRBJ2-1, the V gene TRBV11-2; D gene uncertain. This CDR3 region has 16 residues. V lost 0 bases, J lost 2 bases, and 11 bases lay in between. Germline-derived CDR1 and CDR2 are SGHAT and FQNNGV. This CDR3 reads CASSLEVTGAYNEQFF. In nucleotides, the CDR3 is TGTGCCAGCAGCTTAGAGGTGACTGGCGCCTACAATGAGCAGTTCTTC.